The sequence of this T cell receptor beta chain was determined in a study of T cell repertoires in cytomegalovirus infection. About this clonotype: Its antigen remains unidentified.

The CDR3 covers 13 residues. The V and J ends lost 3 bases and 7 bases respectively, with 15 bases between them. Per the germline V gene, CDR1 is DFQATT and CDR2 is SNEGSKA (reference sequence). TCRdb reprocessed the reads with MiXCR, giving one entry per CDR3 protein. The data hold hundreds of thousands of distinct CDR3 sequences, with around 32% observed a single time. Findings of the study overall: Based on cumulative public TCR beta family frequency, carriers of CMV plus the relevant HLA were identified. Dominant in the ex vivo response were TCR beta clonotypes restricted by HLA-C and specific for CMV.

The material was cultured CD8+ T cells from PBMCs, obtained from culture after CMV antigen stimulation. V gene TRBV20-1 combines with J gene TRBJ1-1; no clear D. The sequence came from a human donor in good health (CMV status not recorded). Some clones in this sample may be carry-over from other donors' samples. CDR3 bases: TGCAGTGCTAGCTCGGTTGCCGACGGTGAAGCTTTCTTT. Encoded protein: CSASSVADGEAFF.